The source of this T cell receptor beta chain is a study of blood T cell repertoires in COVID-19. Study overall: T cells, B-cell-depleted T cells, or PBMCs supplied cDNA or gDNA.

Clones were sequenced by immunoSEQ multiplex PCR, and TCRdb holds only the in-frame ones, with some missing. The data show around 310,000 clones, around 89% seen once. This CDR3 spans 13 amino acids. Germline CDR1 MNHEY, CDR2 SVGAGI. With 7 bases removed from V and 2 bases from J, the gap between germline ends came to 11 bases. The sequenced sample consisted of peripheral blood. The V gene is TRBV6-5, the J gene TRBJ1-1; perhaps TRBD1 as D (5 bases). The receptor comes from an older woman with acute or convalescent COVID-19. The CDR3: CASNRQKNTEAFF. CDR3 coding DNA: TGTGCCAGCAATAGACAGAAAAACACTGAAGCTTTCTTT.